This TCR beta chain derives from a study of chemoradiotherapy in HPV16-positive cancers. Data came from immunoSEQ multiplex PCR; TCRdb stores just in-frame clones and leaves some out. In the table there are 65,000 to 80,000 clones, 85% to 90% of which are singletons. The CDR3 has 14 amino acids. The germline V and J ends were trimmed by 3 bases and 0 bases, with 7 bases remaining between them. Germline loops: CDR1 SGHTA, CDR2 FQGNSA. Samples were taken several times over chemoradiotherapy. V usage is TRBV7-2 and J usage is TRBJ2-3; D gene unclear. The material was blood, obtained from a patient who underwent chemoradiotherapy. The receptor was derived from a human donor with HPV-associated anogenital cancer. DNA of the CDR3: TGTGCCAGCAGCTTTGACCGAAGCACAGATACGCAGTATTTT. Translation gives CASSFDRSTDTQYF.